This TCR beta chain was recorded in a study of regulatory T cells in long-lasting Graves disease. Study overall: Graves' patients diagnosed newly had used antithyroid drugs under 3 months.

The time point denotes: newly diagnosed GD, antithyroid drugs for less than 3 months. The TCR library was made from RNA extracted from PBMCs. With iRepertoire HTBI primers and Arm-PCR of CDR3 regions, TCR beta libraries were built. One entry per CDR3 protein results from TCRdb running MiXCR on the multiplex PCR reads. The sample contains 400,000 to 450,000 distinct CDR3 sequences, roughly 17% of which appear only once. This clonotype was detected ten times or more. The sample was also reused in another study, on T cells in Graves' hyperthyroidism and ophthalmopathy. That study reports: The authors' 13 V-J model separated ophthalmopathy from stable hyperthyroidism.

Material: peripheral blood mononuclear cells (PBMCs), obtained at new diagnosis, from a patient treated with antithyroid drugs. The sequence came from a woman in her thirties with Graves disease.

The CDR3 DNA reads as TGCAGTGCTAGGGGTGGGACTAGCGGATCTAGCACAGATACGCAGTATTTT. The encoded protein is CSARGGTSGSSTDTQYF. This sequence joins TRBV20-1 and TRBJ2-3, with TRBD2 identical over 11 bases. This CDR3 is built from 17 residues. J gave up 0 bases and V 3 bases, and 8 bases lay outside the gene matches. Germline loops: CDR1 DFQATT, CDR2 SNEGSKA (reference sequence).